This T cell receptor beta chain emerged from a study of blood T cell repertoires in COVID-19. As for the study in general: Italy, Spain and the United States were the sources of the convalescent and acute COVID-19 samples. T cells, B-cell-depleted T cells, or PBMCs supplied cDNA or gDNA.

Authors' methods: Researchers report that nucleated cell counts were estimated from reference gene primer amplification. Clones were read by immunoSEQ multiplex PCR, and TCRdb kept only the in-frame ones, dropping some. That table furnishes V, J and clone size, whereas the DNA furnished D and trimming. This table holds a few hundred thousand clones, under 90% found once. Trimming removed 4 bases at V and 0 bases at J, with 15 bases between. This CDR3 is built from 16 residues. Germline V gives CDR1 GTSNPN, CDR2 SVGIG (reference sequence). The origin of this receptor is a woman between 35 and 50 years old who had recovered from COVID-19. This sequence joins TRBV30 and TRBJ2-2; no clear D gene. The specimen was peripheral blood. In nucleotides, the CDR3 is TGTGCCTGGAAGGAGCCCAAGACCACGAACACCGGGGAGCTGTTTTTT. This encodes CAWKEPKTTNTGELFF.